This TCR beta chain was recovered during a study of shared clonotypes between healthy human individuals. About this clone itself: Its specificity is not known.

Study outcomes and limitations: Several donors had roughly 5% of their naive CD4 clonotypes in common. The researchers took only blood, and tissue repertoires probably look different.

CDR1 and CDR2 (germline): MGHRA, YSYEKL. Trimming pared 1 base from V and 3 bases from J, leaving 6 bases between. This CDR3 is 13 amino acids long. Sequenced by immunoSEQ multiplex PCR; TCRdb stores in-frame clones only, minus some. Among millions of clones listed, around 94% were seen once. The receptor was derived from a man younger than 30 in good health. J is TRBJ2-5 and V is TRBV4-1, with D possibly matching TRBD1 (5 bases). The sample taken for sequencing was naive CD4+ T cells sorted from blood. Subset in this sample: CD45RA+ positively selected. CDR3 residues: CASSQGQKETQYF. The CDR3 DNA reads TGCGCCAGCAGCCAAGGACAGAAAGAGACCCAGTACTTC.